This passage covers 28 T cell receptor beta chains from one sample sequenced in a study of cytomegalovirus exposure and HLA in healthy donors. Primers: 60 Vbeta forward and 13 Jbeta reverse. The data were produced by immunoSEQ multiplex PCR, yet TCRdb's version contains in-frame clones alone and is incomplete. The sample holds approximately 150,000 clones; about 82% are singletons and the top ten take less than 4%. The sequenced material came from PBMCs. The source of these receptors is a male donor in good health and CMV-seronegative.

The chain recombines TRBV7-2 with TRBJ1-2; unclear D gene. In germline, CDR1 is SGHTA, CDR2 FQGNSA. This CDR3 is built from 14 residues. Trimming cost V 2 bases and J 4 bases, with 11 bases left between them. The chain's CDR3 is CASSLRQATYGYTF. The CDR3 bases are TGTGCCAGCAGCTTAAGGCAGGCGACCTATGGCTACACCTTC.

In DNA form, the CDR3 reads TGCGCCAGCAGCGGCGCCGGGACTAGGACTTTCCTGACTTTC. Translated, it gives CASSGAGTRTFLTF. The chain joins TRBV5-1 to TRBJ2-6, with 8 bases matching TRBD2. The CDR3 totals 14 residues. With V trimmed by 4 bases and J by 14 bases, 11 bases remained unmatched. Germline CDR1 SGHRS, CDR2 YFSETQ.

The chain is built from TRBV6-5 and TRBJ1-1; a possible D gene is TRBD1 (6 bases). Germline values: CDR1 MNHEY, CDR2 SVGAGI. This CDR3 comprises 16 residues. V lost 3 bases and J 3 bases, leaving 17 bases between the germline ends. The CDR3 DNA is TGTGCCAGCAGTTATTCGGGGGGCGGCGTGGACACTGAAGCTTTCTTT. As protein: CASSYSGGGVDTEAFF.

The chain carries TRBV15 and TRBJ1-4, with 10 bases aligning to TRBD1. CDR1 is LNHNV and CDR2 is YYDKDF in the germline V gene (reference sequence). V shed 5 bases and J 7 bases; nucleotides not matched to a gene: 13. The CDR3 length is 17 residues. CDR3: CATSPTGGGNIGEKLFF. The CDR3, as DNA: TGTGCCACCAGCCCGACAGGGGGCGGGAACATCGGTGAAAAACTGTTTTTT.

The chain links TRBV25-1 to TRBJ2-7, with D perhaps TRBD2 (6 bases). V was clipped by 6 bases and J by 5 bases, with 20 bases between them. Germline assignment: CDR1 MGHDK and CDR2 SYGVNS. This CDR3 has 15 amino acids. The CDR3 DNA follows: TGTGCCAGCAGCCCGCTTGACGGAGGGTGGGACGAGCAGTACTTC. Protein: CASSPLDGGWDEQYF.

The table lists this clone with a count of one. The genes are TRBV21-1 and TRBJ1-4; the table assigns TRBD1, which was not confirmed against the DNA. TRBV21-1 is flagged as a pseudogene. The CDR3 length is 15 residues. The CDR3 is CASSYTGTGDEKLFF. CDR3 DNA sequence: TGTGCCAGCAGCTACACCGGGACAGGGGATGAAAAACTGTTTTTT.

In DNA, the CDR3 is TGTGCCAGCAGCTTGGTCGGGGTGAACACCGGGGAGCTGTTTTTT. Amino acids: CASSLVGVNTGELFF. The rearrangement joins TRBV5-6 to TRBJ2-2; D is possibly TRBD2 (5 bases). Trimming removed 0 bases from V and 1 base from J, with 7 bases in between. The CDR3 is made up of 15 amino acids. Looked up from germline, CDR1 is SGHDT and CDR2 is YYEEEE.

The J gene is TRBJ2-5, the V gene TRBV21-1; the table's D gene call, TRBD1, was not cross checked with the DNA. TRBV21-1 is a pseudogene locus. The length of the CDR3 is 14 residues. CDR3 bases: TGTGCCAGCAGCAAAAGGAGACAGCAAGAGACCCAGTACTTC. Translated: CASSKRRQQETQYF.

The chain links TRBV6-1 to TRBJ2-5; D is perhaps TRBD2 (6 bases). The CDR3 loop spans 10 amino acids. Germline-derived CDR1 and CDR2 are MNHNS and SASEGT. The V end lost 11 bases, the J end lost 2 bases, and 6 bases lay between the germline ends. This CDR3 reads CAGGQETQYF. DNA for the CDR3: TGTGCCGGGGGGCAAGAGACCCAGTACTTC.

The CDR3 reads CASSSAGMYEQYF. The CDR3 DNA reads TGTGCCAGCAGTTCAGCGGGAATGTACGAGCAGTACTTC. The chain has TRBV6-5 and TRBJ2-7; 7 bases match TRBD2. This CDR3 comprises 13 residues. V shed 4 bases and J 4 bases; nucleotides not matched to a gene: 4. Germline V gene lookup returns CDR1 MNHEY and CDR2 SVGAGI.

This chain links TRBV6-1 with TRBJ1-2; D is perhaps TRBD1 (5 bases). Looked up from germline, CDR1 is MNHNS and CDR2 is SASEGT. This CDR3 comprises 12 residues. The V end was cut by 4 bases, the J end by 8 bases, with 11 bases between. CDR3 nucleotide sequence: TGTGCCAGCAGTGGACAGTTCGAGGGCTACACCTTC. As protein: CASSGQFEGYTF.

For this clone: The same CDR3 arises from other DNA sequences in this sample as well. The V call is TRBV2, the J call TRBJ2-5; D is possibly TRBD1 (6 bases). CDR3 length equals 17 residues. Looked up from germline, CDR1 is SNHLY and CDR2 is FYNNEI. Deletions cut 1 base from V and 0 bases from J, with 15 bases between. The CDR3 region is CASSEEEDGQYQETQYF. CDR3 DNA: TGTGCCAGCAGTGAAGAGGAGGACGGACAGTACCAAGAGACCCAGTACTTC.

The chain's CDR3 is CASRAGTSTDTQYF. The CDR3, as DNA: TGTGCCAGCAGGGCCGGGACTAGCACAGATACGCAGTATTTT. The rearrangement uses TRBV28 and TRBJ2-3, with D perhaps matching TRBD2 (6 bases). Trimming pared 6 bases from V and 0 bases from J, leaving 10 bases between. The CDR3 has 14 residues. The germline CDR1 and CDR2 sequences are MDHEN and SYDVKM.

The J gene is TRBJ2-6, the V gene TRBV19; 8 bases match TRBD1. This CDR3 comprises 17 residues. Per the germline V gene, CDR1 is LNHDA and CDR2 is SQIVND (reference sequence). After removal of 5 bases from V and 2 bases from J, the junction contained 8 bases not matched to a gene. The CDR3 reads CASSRGTGGAGANVLTF. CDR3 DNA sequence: TGTGCCAGTAGTCGAGGAACAGGGGGTGCTGGGGCCAACGTCCTGACTTTC. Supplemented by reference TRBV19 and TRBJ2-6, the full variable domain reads DGGITQSPKYLFRKEGQNVTLSCEQNLNHDAMYWYRQDPGQGLRLIYYSQIVNDFQKGDIAEGYSVSREKKESFPLTVTSAQKNPTAFYLCASSRGTGGAGANVLTFGAGSRLTVL.

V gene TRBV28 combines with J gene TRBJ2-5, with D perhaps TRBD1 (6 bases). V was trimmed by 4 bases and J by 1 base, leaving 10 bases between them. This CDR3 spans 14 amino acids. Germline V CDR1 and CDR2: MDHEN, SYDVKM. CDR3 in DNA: TGTGCCAGCAGTTCCAGGGGTGTCCAAGAGACCCAGTACTTC. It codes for CASSSRGVQETQYF. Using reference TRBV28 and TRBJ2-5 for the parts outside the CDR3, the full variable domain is DVKVTQSSRYLVKRTGEKVFLECVQDMDHENMFWYRQDPGLGLRLIYFSYDVKMKEKGDIPEGYSVSREKKERFSLILESASTNQTSMYLCASSSRGVQETQYFGPGTRLLVL.

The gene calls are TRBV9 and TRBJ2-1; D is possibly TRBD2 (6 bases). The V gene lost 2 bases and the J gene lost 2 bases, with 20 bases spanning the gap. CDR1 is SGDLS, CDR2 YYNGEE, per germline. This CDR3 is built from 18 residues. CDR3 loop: CASSVGRWGTRAYNEQFF. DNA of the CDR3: TGTGCCAGCAGCGTGGGCCGATGGGGGACTCGGGCCTACAATGAGCAGTTCTTC.

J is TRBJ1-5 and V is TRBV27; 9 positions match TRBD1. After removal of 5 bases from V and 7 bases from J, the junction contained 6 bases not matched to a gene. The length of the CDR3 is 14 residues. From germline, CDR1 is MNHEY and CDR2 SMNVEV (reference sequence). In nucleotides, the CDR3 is TGTGCCAGCAGTGCGAGACAGGGGGGCCAGCCCCAGCATTTT. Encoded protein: CASSARQGGQPQHF.

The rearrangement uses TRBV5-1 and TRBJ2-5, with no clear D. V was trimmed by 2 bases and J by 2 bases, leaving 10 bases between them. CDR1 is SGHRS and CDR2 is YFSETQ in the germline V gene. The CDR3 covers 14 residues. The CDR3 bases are TGCGCCAGCAGCTTCCGGAGTGGTCAAGAGACCCAGTACTTC. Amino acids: CASSFRSGQETQYF. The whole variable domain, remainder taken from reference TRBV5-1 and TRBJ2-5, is KAGVTQTPRYLIKTRGQQVTLSCSPISGHRSVSWYQQTPGQGLQFLFEYFSETQRNKGNFPGRFSGRQFSNSRSEMNVSTLELGDSALYLCASSFRSGQETQYFGPGTRLLVL.

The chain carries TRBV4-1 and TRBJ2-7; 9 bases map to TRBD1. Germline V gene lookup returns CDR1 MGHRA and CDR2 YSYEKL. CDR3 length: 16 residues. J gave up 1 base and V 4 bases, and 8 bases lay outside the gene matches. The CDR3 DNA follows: TGCGCCAGCAGCCTATGGGCCGGGACAGGGTCCTACGAGCAGTACTTC. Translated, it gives CASSLWAGTGSYEQYF.

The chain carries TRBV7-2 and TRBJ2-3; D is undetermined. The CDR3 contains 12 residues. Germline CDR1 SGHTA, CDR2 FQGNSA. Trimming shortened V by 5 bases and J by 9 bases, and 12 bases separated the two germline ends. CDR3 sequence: CASSQRVPTQYF. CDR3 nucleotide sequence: TGTGCCAGCAGCCAACGGGTCCCGACGCAGTATTTT.

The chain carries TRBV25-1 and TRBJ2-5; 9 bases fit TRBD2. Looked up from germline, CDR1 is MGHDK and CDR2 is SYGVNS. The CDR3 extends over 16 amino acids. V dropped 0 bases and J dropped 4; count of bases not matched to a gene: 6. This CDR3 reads CASSEYISGSVETQYF. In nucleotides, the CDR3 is TGTGCCAGCAGTGAATATATTAGCGGGAGTGTAGAGACCCAGTACTTC.

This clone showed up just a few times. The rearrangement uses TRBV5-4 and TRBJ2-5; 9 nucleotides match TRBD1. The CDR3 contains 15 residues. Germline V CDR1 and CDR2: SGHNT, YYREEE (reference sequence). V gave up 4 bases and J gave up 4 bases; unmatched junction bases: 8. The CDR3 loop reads CASSLGTGSGETQYF. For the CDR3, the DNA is TGTGCCAGCAGCCTAGGGACAGGGAGTGGAGAGACCCAGTACTTC. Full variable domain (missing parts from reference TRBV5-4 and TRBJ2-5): ETGVTQSPTHLIKTRGQQVTLRCSSQSGHNTVSWYQQALGQGPQFIFQYYREEENGRGNFPPRFSGLQFPNYSSELNVNALELDDSALYLCASSLGTGSGETQYFGPGTRLLVL.

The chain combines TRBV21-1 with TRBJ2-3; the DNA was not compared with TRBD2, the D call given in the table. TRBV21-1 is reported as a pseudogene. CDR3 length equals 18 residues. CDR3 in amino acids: CASSCLGLAGDQTDTQYF. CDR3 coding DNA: TGTGCCAGCAGCTGCCTCGGACTAGCGGGAGATCAGACAGATACGCAGTATTTT.

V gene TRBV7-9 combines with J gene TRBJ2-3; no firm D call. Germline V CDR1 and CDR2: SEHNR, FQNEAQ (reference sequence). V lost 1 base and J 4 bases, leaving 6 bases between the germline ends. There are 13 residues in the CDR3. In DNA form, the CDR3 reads TGTGCCAGCAGCTTAGACCACTCAGATACGCAGTATTTT. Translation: CASSLDHSDTQYF.

For the CDR3, the DNA is TGTGCCAGCAGCTTGAGACTAGCGGGAGCATCCTACAATGAGCAGTTCTTC. As protein: CASSLRLAGASYNEQFF. The chain has TRBV7-2 and TRBJ2-1; TRBD2 matches at 12 bases. From germline, CDR1 is SGHTA and CDR2 FQGNSA. The CDR3 has 17 amino acids. The V and J ends lost 3 bases and 1 base, in that order; junction bases with no gene match: 4.

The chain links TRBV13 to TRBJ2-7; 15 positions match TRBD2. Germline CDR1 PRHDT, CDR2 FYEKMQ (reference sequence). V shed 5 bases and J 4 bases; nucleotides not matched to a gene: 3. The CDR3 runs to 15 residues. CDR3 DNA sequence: TGTGCCAGCAGCCGCGGGACTAGCGGGAGGTACGAGCAGTACTTC. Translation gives CASSRGTSGRYEQYF. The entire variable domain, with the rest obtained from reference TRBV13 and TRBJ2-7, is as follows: AAGVIQSPRHLIKEKRETATLKCYPIPRHDTVYWYQQGPGQDPQFLISFYEKMQSDKGSIPDRFSAQQFSDYHSELNMSSLELGDSALYFCASSRGTSGRYEQYFGPGTRLTVT.

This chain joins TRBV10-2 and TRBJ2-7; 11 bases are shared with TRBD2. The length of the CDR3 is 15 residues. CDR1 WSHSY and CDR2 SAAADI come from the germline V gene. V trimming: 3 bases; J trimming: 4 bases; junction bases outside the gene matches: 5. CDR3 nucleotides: TGCGCCAGCAGTGATAGGGCTAGCGGGAGGTACGAGCAGTACTTC. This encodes CASSDRASGRYEQYF.

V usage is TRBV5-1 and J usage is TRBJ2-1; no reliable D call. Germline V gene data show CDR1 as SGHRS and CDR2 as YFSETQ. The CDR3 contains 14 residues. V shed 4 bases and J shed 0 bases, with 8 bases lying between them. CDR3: CASSPTSSYNEQFF. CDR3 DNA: TGCGCCAGCAGCCCAACCAGCTCCTACAATGAGCAGTTCTTC.